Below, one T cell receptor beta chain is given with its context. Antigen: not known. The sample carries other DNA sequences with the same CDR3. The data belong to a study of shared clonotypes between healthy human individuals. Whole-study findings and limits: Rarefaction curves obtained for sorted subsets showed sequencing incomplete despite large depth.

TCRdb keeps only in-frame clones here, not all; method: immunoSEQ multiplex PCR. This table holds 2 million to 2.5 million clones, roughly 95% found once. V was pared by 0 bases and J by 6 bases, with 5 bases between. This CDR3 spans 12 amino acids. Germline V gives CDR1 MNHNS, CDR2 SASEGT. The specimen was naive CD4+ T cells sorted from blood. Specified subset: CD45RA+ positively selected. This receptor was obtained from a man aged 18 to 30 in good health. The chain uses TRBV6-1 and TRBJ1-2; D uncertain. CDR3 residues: CASSEAGNGYTF. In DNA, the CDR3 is TGTGCCAGCAGTGAAGCGGGGAATGGCTACACCTTC.